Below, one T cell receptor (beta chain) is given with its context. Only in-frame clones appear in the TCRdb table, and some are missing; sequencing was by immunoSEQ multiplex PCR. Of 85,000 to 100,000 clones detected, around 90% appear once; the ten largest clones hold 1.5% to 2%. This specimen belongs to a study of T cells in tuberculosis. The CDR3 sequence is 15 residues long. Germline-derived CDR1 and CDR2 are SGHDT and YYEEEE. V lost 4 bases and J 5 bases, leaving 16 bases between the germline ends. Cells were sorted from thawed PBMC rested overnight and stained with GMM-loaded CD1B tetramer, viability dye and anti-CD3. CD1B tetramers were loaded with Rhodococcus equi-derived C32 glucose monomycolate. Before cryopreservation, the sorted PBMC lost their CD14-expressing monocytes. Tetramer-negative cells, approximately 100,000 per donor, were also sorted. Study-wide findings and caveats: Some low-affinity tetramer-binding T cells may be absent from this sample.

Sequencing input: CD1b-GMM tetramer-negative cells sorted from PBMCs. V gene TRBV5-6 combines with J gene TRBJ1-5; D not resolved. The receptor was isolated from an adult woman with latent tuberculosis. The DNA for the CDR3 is TGTGCCAGCAGCCCTCGCCCCGGCGGGGATCAGCCCCAGCATTTT. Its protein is CASSPRPGGDQPQHF.